This T cell receptor beta chain was sequenced during a study of control samples from healthy donors and cancer patients. The V gene's germline CDR1 is LNHDA and CDR2 SQIVND (reference sequence). V shed 3 bases, J shed 9 bases, and the junction held 17 bases outside the gene matches. The CDR3 contains 18 residues. The table came from immunoSEQ multiplex PCR; TCRdb's copy has only in-frame clones and leaves some out. The data hold over 120,000 clones, with more than 85% observed a single time. The sequence was collected from a man aged 30 to 45 in good health. This rearrangement joins TRBV19 to TRBJ2-2, with 9 bases aligning to TRBD2. Input material: blood. The CDR3 DNA is TGTGCCAGTAGTATTGGAACCCAGCTAGGGCGGGGGGGCCGGGAGCTGTTTTTT. This translates into CASSIGTQLGRGGRELFF.